This T cell receptor (beta chain) was observed in a study of blood T cell repertoires in COVID-19. Study as a whole: Samples representing acute and convalescent COVID-19 were sourced from the United States, Italy and Spain.

Original analysis: Using reference gene primer amplification, nucleated cell counts were estimated. TCRdb's copy holds only in-frame clones and misses some; the assay was immunoSEQ multiplex PCR. The V and J calls and clone size are taken from that table; D and trimming were inferred from the DNA. The sample lists about 51,000 clones, 85% to 90% occurring once. The trim removed 3 bases at V and 4 bases at J, leaving 6 bases unmatched. This CDR3 is built from 14 residues. In germline, CDR1 is ENHRY, CDR2 SYGVKD. The sequencing input was peripheral blood. The chain carries TRBV10-3 and TRBJ2-7; the match to TRBD1 covers 7 bases. The receptor was derived from an elderly man with active COVID-19. The CDR3 bases are TGTGCCATCAGTGAAGGGACAGTCGGGTACGAGCAGTACTTC. Protein: CAISEGTVGYEQYF.